A single sample is the source of the 31 T cell receptor beta chains below, sequenced in a study of type 1 regulatory T cells. TCRdb reanalysed the reads using MiXCR and keeps one entry per CDR3 protein. The data contain roughly 46,000 distinct CDR3 sequences, about 12% of them seen just once; the ten biggest clones take up 6.5% to 9%. Their antigen targets remain unknown. Sequenced input: cultured non-Tr1 T cells, either the whole culture or a sorted T cell fraction (not recorded which). The receptors originated from a human donor in good health.

Many counts were recorded for this clonotype. V is TRBV4-2 and J is TRBJ2-2; tentatively, D is TRBD2 (6 bases). The CDR3 loop spans 16 amino acids. Germline V CDR1 and CDR2: LGHNA, YNFKEQ. V lost 6 bases, J lost 5 bases, and 19 bases lay in between. In DNA, the CDR3 is TGTGCCAGCAGTCTAAAGGGAGCGGCGGGGACCGGGGAGCTGTTTTTT. Protein: CASSLKGAAGTGELFF.

This clonotype was detected many times. The chain's CDR3 is CASSLTPHEQFF. The DNA of the CDR3 is TGTGCCAGCAGCTTAACCCCCCATGAGCAGTTCTTC. V usage is TRBV7-3 and J usage is TRBJ2-1; the D is unclear. The V end lost 0 bases, the J end lost 8 bases, and 5 bases lay between the germline ends. CDR3 length equals 12 residues. Germline CDR1 is SGHTA and CDR2 is FQGTGA. Looking up the rest from reference TRBV7-3 and TRBJ2-1 gives the full variable domain: GAGVSQTPSNKVTEKGKYVELRCDPISGHTALYWYRQSLGQGPEFLIYFQGTGAADDSGLPNDRFFAVRPEGSVSTLKIQRTERGDSAVYLCASSLTPHEQFFGPGTRLTVL.

The chain uses TRBV5-6 and TRBJ2-2; D is perhaps TRBD2 (5 bases). The CDR3 covers 16 residues. The V gene's germline CDR1 is SGHDT and CDR2 YYEEEE. V was shortened by 0 bases and J by 6 bases, with 15 bases between the two germline ends. CDR3: CASSLGSLAGAGELFF. CDR3 nucleotide sequence: TGTGCCAGCAGCTTGGGATCCCTAGCTGGGGCCGGGGAGCTGTTTTTT.

This chain links TRBV13 with TRBJ2-5, with no clear D. The CDR3 extends over 12 amino acids. The germline gives CDR1 PRHDT, CDR2 FYEKMQ (reference sequence). V was shortened by 5 bases and J by 5 bases, with 9 bases between the two germline ends. CDR3 bases: TGTGCCAGCAGCATAAGCAGGGAGACCCAGTACTTC. Its translation is CASSISRETQYF.

This clonotype was seen at least ten times. This chain joins TRBV18 and TRBJ1-1, with D uncertain. The CDR3 is 14 residues long. Trimming took off 5 bases at V and 1 base at J, with 11 bases between the two ends. Germline values: CDR1 KGHSH, CDR2 LQKENI. CDR3 nucleotide sequence: TGTGCCAGCTCATCGTCCGGGCCGAACACTGAAGCTTTCTTT. Translation gives CASSSSGPNTEAFF.

This clonotype has a count of ten or more. This chain links TRBV7-2 with TRBJ2-5, with D possibly matching TRBD1 (5 bases). Trimming took off 3 bases at V and 5 bases at J, with 10 bases between the two ends. The CDR3 covers 13 residues. In germline, CDR1 is SGHTA, CDR2 FQGNSA. DNA for the CDR3: TGTGCCAGCAGCTTGGGGCCAGGGGAGACCCAGTACTTC. Translating gives CASSLGPGETQYF.

This clonotype has a count of ten or more. The rearrangement uses TRBV7-6 and TRBJ2-2, with D possibly TRBD1 on 5 matching bases. Germline CDR1 is SGHVS and CDR2 is FNYEAQ. V was trimmed by 1 base and J by 3 bases, leaving 9 bases between them. The CDR3 extends over 15 amino acids. CDR3 coding DNA: TGTGCCAGCAGCTTAGTCAGGGCTGACACCGGGGAGCTGTTTTTT. Translation: CASSLVRADTGELFF.

In this sample, this clonotype turned up many times. The gene calls are TRBV10-2 and TRBJ2-1; D may be TRBD2 (6 bases). Trimming removed 3 bases at V and 0 bases at J, with 21 bases between. Per the germline V gene, CDR1 is WSHSY and CDR2 is SAAADI. The CDR3 has 19 residues. The CDR3 here is CASSDWASTEGRSYNEQFF. The CDR3 DNA sequence: TGCGCCAGCAGTGATTGGGCTAGTACGGAGGGGCGCTCCTACAATGAGCAGTTCTTC.

The chain combines TRBV19 with TRBJ2-5; D is ambiguous. The CDR3 spans 14 residues. Trimming took 5 bases from V and 1 from J, leaving 11 bases between them. CDR1 and CDR2 (germline): LNHDA, SQIVND (reference sequence). The CDR3 reads CASSSLGPQETQYF. CDR3 DNA: TGTGCCAGTAGTTCCCTGGGTCCCCAAGAGACCCAGTACTTC.

This clonotype has ten or more counts. The chain carries TRBV6-2 or TRBV6-3 and TRBJ2-5, with TRBD1 matching over 7 bases. J lost 2 bases, V lost 5 bases, and 2 bases had no gene match. There are 13 residues in the CDR3. Germline CDR1 MNHEY, CDR2 SVGEGT. As DNA, the CDR3 is TGTGCCAGCAGTGTGACAGGGCAAGAGACCCAGTACTTC. Protein sequence: CASSVTGQETQYF.

This clonotype was detected many times. The chain recombines TRBV30 with TRBJ2-7; 7 bases match TRBD2. J was trimmed by 2 bases and V by 2 bases; bases with no gene match: 3. The CDR3 totals 13 residues. CDR1 and CDR2 from the germline V gene are GTSNPN and SVGIG (reference sequence). Here the CDR3 reads CAWSSGLAYEQYF. The CDR3 DNA reads as TGTGCCTGGAGTTCTGGACTAGCCTACGAGCAGTACTTC.

This clonotype was detected many times. CDR3 nucleotides: TGCAGCGTTGGGCGATTTCGGGGGGCATACAATGAGCAGTTCTTC. Translating it yields CSVGRFRGAYNEQFF. V usage is TRBV29-1 and J usage is TRBJ2-1, with a tentative D call TRBD2 (7 bases). Germline V gene sequence: CDR1 SQVTM, CDR2 ANQGSEA. V gave up 4 bases and J gave up 4 bases, with 17 bases separating them. There are 15 residues in the CDR3.

This clonotype was seen a few times. This chain joins TRBV7-2 and TRBJ2-1, with 9 bases that match TRBD1. The trim removed 2 bases at V and 8 bases at J, leaving 7 bases unmatched. Germline V gene sequence: CDR1 SGHTA, CDR2 FQGNSA. The CDR3 runs to 15 residues. CDR3 bases: TGTGCCAGCAGCTTACAGGGACAGGGAATCGATGAGCAGTTCTTC. It codes for CASSLQGQGIDEQFF. The full variable domain, with the rest looked up from reference TRBV7-2 and TRBJ2-1, is GAGVSQSPSNKVTEKGKDVELRCDPISGHTALYWYRQSLGQGLEFLIYFQGNSAPDKSGLPSDRFSAERTGGSVSTLTIQRTQQEDSAVYLCASSLQGQGIDEQFFGPGTRLTVL.

This clonotype was seen many times. CDR3 residues: CSVEAGTGRTDTQYF. In DNA form, the CDR3 reads TGCAGCGTTGAAGCCGGGACAGGGCGCACAGATACGCAGTATTTT. The rearrangement uses TRBV29-1 and TRBJ2-3, with 9 bases lining up with TRBD1. CDR1 SQVTM and CDR2 ANQGSEA come from the germline V gene. V trimming: 1 base; J trimming: 1 base; junction bases outside the gene matches: 3. This CDR3 has 15 amino acids.

V is TRBV3-1 and J is TRBJ2-7, with D unresolved. Trimming removed 8 bases from V and 0 bases from J, with 14 bases in between. The CDR3 is 14 residues long. CDR1 and CDR2 from the germline V gene are LGHDT and YNNKEL (reference sequence). Written as DNA, the CDR3 is TGTGCCAGCCAAAAGGAGCCTAGCTCCTACGAGCAGTACTTC. Encoded protein: CASQKEPSSYEQYF.

The chain joins TRBV5-1 to TRBJ2-7, with D possibly matching TRBD1 (5 bases). The ends were cut back, 2 bases at V and 6 bases at J, with 12 bases in the middle. CDR3 length: 13 residues. The germline CDR1 and CDR2 sequences are SGHRS and YFSETQ. CDR3 DNA sequence: TGCGCCAGCAGCTTCGACGTACAGGCCGAGCAGTACTTC. Its protein is CASSFDVQAEQYF.

This clonotype was seen more than once but under ten times. The chain links TRBV10-3 to TRBJ2-2; D possibly matches TRBD1 or TRBD2 (5 bases each). From germline, CDR1 is ENHRY and CDR2 SYGVKD. The CDR3 length is 14 residues. The V end was cut by 8 bases, the J end by 7 bases, with 17 bases between. The CDR3 region has the DNA TGTGCCATCCGGCCCGGGACCATTGGCGGGGAGCTGTTTTTT. Translating it yields CAIRPGTIGGELFF.

The rearrangement uses TRBV5-1 and TRBJ2-3; TRBD2 aligns across 7 bases. This CDR3 comprises 14 residues. Germline V gene data show CDR1 as SGHRS and CDR2 as YFSETQ. The junction had 0 bases not matched to a gene; V was cut back by 1 base and J by 1 base. This CDR3 reads CASSLTSGTDTQYF. The DNA for the CDR3 is TGCGCCAGCAGCTTGACTAGCGGCACAGATACGCAGTATTTT.

This clonotype appeared a few times. The gene calls are TRBV6-5 and TRBJ1-3, with 7 positions matching TRBD1. Germline loops: CDR1 MNHEY, CDR2 SVGAGI. J lost 0 bases, V lost 5 bases, and 7 bases had no gene match. The CDR3 is 16 residues long. The CDR3 reads CASSPGTDFSGNTIYF. In DNA, the CDR3 is TGTGCCAGCAGTCCCGGGACAGATTTCTCTGGAAACACCATATATTTT.

This clonotype has ten or more counts. The rearrangement joins TRBV29-1 to TRBJ2-3, with 8 nucleotides matching TRBD2. The germline CDR1 and CDR2 sequences are SQVTM and ANQGSEA. CDR3 length equals 14 residues. Trimming at V came to 5 bases and at J to 1 base, leaving 5 bases not matched to a gene. The CDR3 region is CSVPSGSGTDTQYF. CDR3 nucleotides: TGCAGCGTTCCCAGCGGGAGCGGCACAGATACGCAGTATTTT.

A few counts support this clonotype. This sequence joins TRBV20-1 and TRBJ1-1, with D unresolved. The length of the CDR3 is 12 residues. Germline values: CDR1 DFQATT, CDR2 SNEGSKA (reference sequence). Trimming removed 3 bases from V and 1 base from J, with 6 bases in between. CDR3 coding DNA: TGCAGTGCTAGTAGGCCGAACACTGAAGCTTTCTTT. Translating gives CSASRPNTEAFF.

J is TRBJ2-5 and V is TRBV6-1; D gene unclear. V was trimmed by 4 bases and J by 4 bases, leaving 10 bases between them. The CDR3 length is 13 residues. Germline values: CDR1 MNHNS, CDR2 SASEGT. For the CDR3, the DNA is TGTGCCAGCAGTGTGAACGGCGGAGAGACCCAGTACTTC. Amino acids: CASSVNGGETQYF.

This clonotype showed up many times. The chain's CDR3 is CASRLTGSDTQYF. The CDR3 coding sequence is TGTGCCAGCAGACTAACAGGCTCAGATACGCAGTATTTT. The chain combines TRBV6-6 with TRBJ2-3; perhaps TRBD1 as D (5 bases). The V and J ends lost 6 bases and 4 bases respectively, with 11 bases between them. The CDR3 length is 13 residues. The V gene's germline CDR1 is MNHNY and CDR2 SVGAGI (reference sequence).

There are a few counts of this clonotype. The rearrangement uses TRBV11-1 and TRBJ2-1, with 9 bases lining up with TRBD1. CDR3 size: 15 residues. J gave up 1 base and V 6 bases, and 4 bases lay outside the gene matches. Looked up from germline, CDR1 is SGHAT and CDR2 is FQDESV (reference sequence). Written as DNA, the CDR3 is TGTGCCAGCAGAACACAGGGGGCTTCCTACAATGAGCAGTTCTTC. It encodes CASRTQGASYNEQFF.

This clonotype came up many times. V is TRBV27 and J is TRBJ2-7, with 10 bases fitting TRBD2. Germline CDR1 is MNHEY and CDR2 is SMNVEV (reference sequence). The CDR3 contains 17 residues. V lost 2 bases to trimming and J lost 2 bases; unmatched junction nucleotides: 9. The CDR3: CASSLRPSGSRTYEQYF. The CDR3 region has the DNA TGTGCCAGCAGTTTAAGGCCTAGCGGGAGTCGTACCTACGAGCAGTACTTC.

This clonotype was observed at least ten times. One end of the junction fails to match germline, which may point to a read error. The chain uses TRBV9 and TRBJ2-3; D is unresolved. In germline, CDR1 is SGDLS, CDR2 YYNGEE. There are 14 residues in the CDR3. The CDR3 DNA is TGTGCCAGCAGCGTAGGGCCGAGCACAGATACGCTGTATTTT. Translation gives CASSVGPSTDTLYF.

This clonotype was seen a few times. J is TRBJ2-1 and V is TRBV20-1; TRBD2 matches at 13 bases. The ends lost 6 bases at V and 10 bases at J; junction bases unmatched: 9. CDR3 length: 14 amino acids. The germline V gene has CDR1 DFQATT and CDR2 SNEGSKA (reference sequence). Written as DNA, the CDR3 is TGCAGTGCCCTCGGACTAGCGGGAGTAGGAGAGCAGTTCTTC. Translation: CSALGLAGVGEQFF.

This clonotype appeared a few times. The chain couples TRBV12-3 or TRBV12-4 to TRBJ2-2, with 7 positions matching TRBD1. This CDR3 is built from 15 residues. The junction had 6 bases not matched to a gene; V was cut back by 4 bases and J by 4 bases. DNA for the CDR3: TGTGCCAGCAGTTCACAGACAGGGTCCACCGGGGAGCTGTTTTTT. Its translation is CASSSQTGSTGELFF.

This clonotype was seen only a few times. The chain joins TRBV20-1 to TRBJ1-5; tentatively, D is TRBD1 (6 bases). The germline V gene has CDR1 DFQATT and CDR2 SNEGSKA (reference sequence). The V and J ends lost 4 bases and 7 bases respectively, with 11 bases between them. This CDR3 is built from 12 residues. CDR3 sequence reads: CSAKRGEQPQHF. CDR3 in DNA: TGCAGTGCTAAAAGGGGGGAACAGCCCCAGCATTTT.

This clonotype has at least ten counts. CDR3 nucleotide sequence: TGTGCCACCTCTGGGACAGGGGGCATCGATGAGCAGTTCTTC. This gives the protein CATSGTGGIDEQFF. V and J are TRBV24-1 and TRBJ2-1, with 12 positions matching TRBD1. The CDR3 is 14 amino acids. V lost 9 bases, J lost 8 bases, and 7 bases stayed unmatched. The germline gives CDR1 KGHDR, CDR2 SFDVKD.

This chain joins TRBV6-2 or TRBV6-3 and TRBJ2-2; TRBD2 matches at 9 bases. The V segment lost 9 bases and the J segment 5 bases; nucleotides outside the gene matches: 16. Germline V gene data show CDR1 as MNHEY and CDR2 as SVGEGT. This CDR3 is 17 amino acids long. For the CDR3, the DNA is TGTGCCAGTCAAAACCACTTTAGCGGGAGAAAAACCGGGGAGCTGTTTTTT. Its translation: CASQNHFSGRKTGELFF.